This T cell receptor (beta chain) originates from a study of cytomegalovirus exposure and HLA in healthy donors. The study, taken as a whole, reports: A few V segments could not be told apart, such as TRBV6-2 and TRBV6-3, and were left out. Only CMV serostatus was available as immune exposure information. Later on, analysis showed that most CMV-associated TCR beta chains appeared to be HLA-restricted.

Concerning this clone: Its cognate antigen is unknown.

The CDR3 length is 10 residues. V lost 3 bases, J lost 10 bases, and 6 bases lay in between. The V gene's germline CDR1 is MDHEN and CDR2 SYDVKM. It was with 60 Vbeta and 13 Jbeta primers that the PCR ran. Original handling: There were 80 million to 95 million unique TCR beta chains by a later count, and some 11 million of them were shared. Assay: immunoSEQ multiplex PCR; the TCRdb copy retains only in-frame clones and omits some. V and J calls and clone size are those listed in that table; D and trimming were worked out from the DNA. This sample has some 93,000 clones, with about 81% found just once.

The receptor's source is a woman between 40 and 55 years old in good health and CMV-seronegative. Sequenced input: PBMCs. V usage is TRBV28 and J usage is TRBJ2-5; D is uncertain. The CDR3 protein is CASSFEVQYF. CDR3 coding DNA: TGTGCCAGCAGTTTCGAGGTCCAGTACTTC.